This TCR beta chain stems from a study of response to subunit inactivated influenza vaccine. Study outcomes and limitations: T cells newly recruited by each seasonal influenza vaccination are few, the authors suggested.

TCRdb recomputed calls from the RT-PCR reads with MiXCR, one row per CDR3 protein. Seen here are about 570,000 distinct CDR3 sequences, approximately 11% observed once, and the top ten hold 8% to 13%. Germline-derived CDR1 and CDR2 are MNHEY and SVGEGT. V dropped 4 bases and J dropped 3; count of bases not matched to a gene: 10. This CDR3 has 16 amino acids. Points on this clonotype: Its specificity is not known.

These sequences were also reported in another study, on T cells expressing NK-cell markers. That report adds: Scientists made TCR beta cDNA using 5'RACE template switching with UMIs. Seven sequenced donors out of eight were HCMV-seropositive, one seronegative. Once again these clonotypes came out on top in the CD3+CD56-NKG2C+ fraction of several donors. Expanded NKG2C+ T cell clones were not confirmed as HCMV-specific.

The TCR sequence derives from a man aged 45 to 65 who received an inactivated influenza vaccine. V usage is TRBV6-2 or TRBV6-3 and J usage is TRBJ2-7, with TRBD2 matching over 9 bases. The material was PBMCs from blood, obtained on the day of vaccination. CDR3 sequence: CASSSRLAGVSYEQYF. CDR3 coding DNA: TGTGCCAGCAGTTCCAGATTAGCGGGAGTGAGCTACGAGCAGTACTTC.